The table lists the clone carrying this T cell receptor (beta chain) with a count of one. The V gene's germline CDR1 is LGHNA and CDR2 YNFKEQ. The length of the CDR3 is 14 residues. J gave up 5 bases and V 4 bases, and 2 bases lay outside the gene matches. TCRdb re-called the 5' RACE reads through MiXCR, storing one row per CDR3 protein. This table has over 95,000 distinct CDR3 sequences, about 16% appearing once. The data derive from a study of T cells of healthy individuals. The V gene is TRBV4-2, the J gene TRBJ2-1; 10 bases are shared with TRBD1. This sequence was found in a human donor in good health. CDR3 sequence reads: CASSRDRGHNEQFF. The CDR3 bases are TGTGCCAGCAGCCGGGACAGGGGACACAATGAGCAGTTCTTC.